This T cell receptor beta chain was found in a study of beta chain features in type 1 diabetes. Per the germline V gene, CDR1 is GTSNPN and CDR2 is SVGIG (reference sequence). J gave up 0 bases and V 5 bases, and 7 bases lay outside the gene matches. The CDR3 spans 14 residues. Overall study results and limits: Unsettled here was the matter of whether HLA type influences TCRB rearrangement.

The whole isolated RNA underwent reverse transcription, so sequencing captured expressed TCRB transcripts. Assay used: immunoSEQ multiplex PCR; TCRdb lists only in-frame clones, some missing. The sample includes around 340,000 clones, around 20% of them seen just once. On this clone: The antigen remains undetermined.

The rearrangement joins TRBV30 to TRBJ2-7, with TRBD1 identical over 7 bases. The source material was naive CD4+ T cells from blood. This sequence was found in a woman under 30 in good health. Here the CDR3 reads CAWGGQPSSYEQYF. Here the CDR3 DNA reads TGTGCCTGGGGGGGACAGCCTTCCTCCTACGAGCAGTACTTC.